Listed below are T cell receptor beta chains from one sample, sequenced in a study of T-cell memory formation after mild COVID-19. Each CDR3 protein gets one entry after TCRdb re-called the 5' RACE reads with MiXCR. The table records about 400,000 distinct CDR3 sequences, 20% to 30% of them present only once. Sequencing was done on a sample of PBMCs or a T cell subset sorted from them (not recorded which). The receptors were gathered from an adult woman who had mild COVID-19 (a few samples of this study predate the infection). Cell type and time point are not known. Both conserved end residues are part of each CDR3. The D gene is left open where the match is weak. Clone size is not always given. Where it is, it says once, few, many or a class for expanded clones.

J	V	D	size	DNA	CDR3
TRBJ2-4	TRBV19	-	-	TGTGCCACCAAAGACAGGATAGGCAAAAACATTCAGTACTTC	CATKDRIGKNIQYF
TRBJ2-2	TRBV3-1	-	few	TGTGCCAGCAGCCAAGACTCAAAAAGGGTAATGAGCGGGGAGCTGTTTTTT	CASSQDSKRVMSGELFF
TRBJ2-1	TRBV2	TRBD1	few	TGTGCCAGCAGTGGGACAGGGGATGAGCAGTTCTTC	CASSGTGDEQFF
TRBJ2-3	TRBV20-1	-	-	TGCAGTGCTAGAGATTCGGGGCAGGTCAGCACAGATACGCAGTATTTT	CSARDSGQVSTDTQYF
TRBJ2-3	TRBV6-5	-	few	TGTGCCAGCAGAGTAACGGGCACAGATACGCAGTATTTT	CASRVTGTDTQYF
TRBJ2-7	TRBV18	TRBD2	-	TGTGCCAGCTCACCGGGACTAGCGGCATCCTACGAGCAGTACTTC	CASSPGLAASYEQYF
TRBJ1-2	TRBV20-1	-	-	TGCAGTGCTAGACAGAGATCTAACTATGGCTACACCTTC	CSARQRSNYGYTF
TRBJ2-1	TRBV12-3/TRBV12-4	-	few	TGTGCCAGCAGGAGACCAGGTGGGTTTGGCAATGAGCAGTTCTTC	CASRRPGGFGNEQFF
TRBJ2-1	TRBV25-1	TRBD2	few	TGTGCCAGCAGTGAGGGTAGCGGGAGGAGCTCCTACAATGAGCAGTTCTTC	CASSEGSGRSSYNEQFF
TRBJ1-1	TRBV7-3	TRBD1	few	TGTGCCAGCAGCTGGGGACAGCCGAACACTGAAGCTTTCTTT	CASSWGQPNTEAFF